These T cell receptor beta chains were read from a single sample in a study of blood T cell repertoires in COVID-19. Assay: immunoSEQ multiplex PCR; the TCRdb copy retains only in-frame clones and omits some. The data contain approximately 280,000 clones, roughly 90% of them singletons. Material: peripheral blood. The receptors stem from a man in his forties with acute or convalescent COVID-19. CDR3s include the opening cysteine and the closing phenylalanine or tryptophan. The D gene is left open where the match is weak. Not all rows give a size; the values are once, few, many and, for expanded clones, a class.

V gene,clone size,D gene,J gene,CDR3 DNA,CDR3 protein
TRBV7-9,.,.,TRBJ2-7,TGTGCCAGCAGCTCGGACAGAAGGAGCTCCTACGAGCAGTACTTC,CASSSDRRSSYEQYF
TRBV2,.,.,TRBJ1-4,TGTGCCAGCAGTGAGACTACCGGGAGTAATGAAAAACTGTTTTTT,CASSETTGSNEKLFF
TRBV29-1,.,.,TRBJ1-2,TGCAGCGTTGGATGGGGTAGCGGCTATGGCTACACCTTC,CSVGWGSGYGYTF
TRBV7-8,.,.,TRBJ2-7,TGTGCCAGCAGCCCGATCAGGGGCCCCTACGAGCAGTACTTC,CASSPIRGPYEQYF
TRBV5-1,.,.,TRBJ2-2,TGCGCCAGCGGAATTAGGGAGACCGGGGAGCTGTTTTTT,CASGIRETGELFF
TRBV9,.,TRBD2,TRBJ2-5,TGTGCCAGCAGCCTTGGACTAGCGGGGGTGGGAGAGACCCAGTACTTC,CASSLGLAGVGETQYF
TRBV5-5,.,TRBD1,TRBJ1-1,TGTGCCAGCAGCTTTGCACAGGGGGCCTTAGAGTCGAACACTGAAGCTTTCTTT,CASSFAQGALESNTEAFF
TRBV5-1,.,.,TRBJ1-1,TGCGCCAGCAGCTTGGGGGTCGGGTTTGGCACTGAAGCTTTCTTT,CASSLGVGFGTEAFF
TRBV10-3,.,.,TRBJ2-3,TGTGCCATCAGTGAGCCGGGACTCGGGGTGGGGGACACAGATACGCAGTATTTT,CAISEPGLGVGDTDTQYF
TRBV25-1,.,.,TRBJ2-1,TGTGCCAGCAGTGAAGAGGAGGGAGCCTACAATGAGCAGTTCTTC,CASSEEEGAYNEQFF
TRBV5-1,few,TRBD2,TRBJ2-3,TGCGCCAGCAGCTTACTAGCGGGGGCCCCTAGCACAGATACGCAGTATTTT,CASSLLAGAPSTDTQYF
TRBV7-2,.,TRBD1,TRBJ1-4,TGTGCCAGCAGCCAAGGGGTGGGACAGTTAAATGAAAAACTGTTTTTT,CASSQGVGQLNEKLFF
TRBV7-2,.,TRBD1,TRBJ1-1,TGTGCCAGCAGCTTATGGACAGGATACATGAACACTGAAGCTTTCTTT,CASSLWTGYMNTEAFF
TRBV27,.,.,TRBJ1-1,TGTGCCAGCAGTTTATACGGCTTAGCGAACACTGAAGCTTTCTTT,CASSLYGLANTEAFF
TRBV7-9,.,TRBD1,TRBJ1-4,TGTGCCAGCAGCCTTCAGGGGGCAGGCGAAAAACTGTTTTTT,CASSLQGAGEKLFF
TRBV12-3/TRBV12-4,.,.,TRBJ2-3,TGTGCCAGCACCCAAGAGCGCGTGACGCAGTATTTT,CASTQERVTQYF
TRBV6-5,.,.,TRBJ1-4,TGTGCCAGCTATGAAATAGTTAATGAAAAACTGTTTTTT,CASYEIVNEKLFF
TRBV5-4,.,.,TRBJ1-1,TGTGCCAGCAGCTTGGCCCCGACTTCGAGGACTGAAGCTTTCTTT,CASSLAPTSRTEAFF
TRBV2,.,.,TRBJ1-1,TGTGCCAGCAAGATCAGGGAGGTGAACACTGAAGCTTTCTTT,CASKIREVNTEAFF
TRBV5-6,.,TRBD2,TRBJ2-1,TGTGCCAGCAGCTTTGGGGCTAGCGGGGCCCCTGAGCGGTTCTTC,CASSFGASGAPERFF
TRBV20-1,.,.,TRBJ2-1,TGCAGTGCTAGTTGGCAGGCCTACAATGAGCAGTTCTTC,CSASWQAYNEQFF
TRBV9,.,.,TRBJ1-3,TGTGCCAGCAGCGTAGGAGGCTCCGAGACAGCTGGAAACACCATATATTTT,CASSVGGSETAGNTIYF
TRBV6-5,.,TRBD1,TRBJ2-3,TGTGCCAGCAGTTCGTTGACAGGGTCAGATACGCAGTATTTT,CASSSLTGSDTQYF
TRBV10-3,.,TRBD1,TRBJ2-1,TGTGCCATCAGAGGACAGGGCTCCTACAATGAGCAGTTCTTC,CAIRGQGSYNEQFF
TRBV12-5,.,.,TRBJ1-2,TGTGCTAGTGGTTTGACAGGCATCTATGGCTACACCTTC,CASGLTGIYGYTF
TRBV27,few,.,TRBJ1-2,TGTGCCAGCAGGGACACTTACTATGGCTACACCTTC,CASRDTYYGYTF
TRBV27,once,.,TRBJ1-5,TGTGCCAGCAGTTTATTGGGGGGGGGTGTTCAGCCCCAGCATTTT,CASSLLGGGVQPQHF
TRBV9,few,TRBD1,TRBJ2-7,TGTGCCAGCAGCGAAACAGGGGGCATGGGGTACGAGCAGTACTTC,CASSETGGMGYEQYF
TRBV18,.,.,TRBJ1-1,TGTGCCAGCTCACCAATTGAGACAGGCGAAGCTTTCTTT,CASSPIETGEAFF
TRBV5-1,.,.,TRBJ2-7,TGCGCCAGCAGCTCCAGCGGGACAGGTCCCTACGAGCAGTACTTC,CASSSSGTGPYEQYF
TRBV5-1,few,.,TRBJ1-1,TGCGCCAGCAGCTCTACGGGGGGCGTAACTGAAGCTTTCTTT,CASSSTGGVTEAFF
TRBV7-2,.,.,TRBJ1-2,TGTGCCAGCAGCTTAGTTGGTGGGGGAGGTAATGGCTACACCTTC,CASSLVGGGGNGYTF
TRBV3-1/TRBV3-2,.,.,TRBJ2-3,TGTGCCAGCAGCCGGTTAGGACTAACGCAGTATTTT,CASSRLGLTQYF
TRBV30,.,TRBD1,TRBJ2-7,TGTGCCTCGTTCGGGGGACAGGGTTCGTACGAGCAGTACTTC,CASFGGQGSYEQYF
TRBV30,.,.,TRBJ2-3,TGTGCCTGGAGCCTGGGACTCGCCCGCACAGATACGCAGTATTTT,CAWSLGLARTDTQYF
TRBV15,.,.,TRBJ1-6,TGTGCCACCAGCAGAGTAGGAGGCGAGTCTCCCCTCCACTTT,CATSRVGGESPLHF
TRBV4-2,once,.,TRBJ1-5,TGTGCCAGCAGCCCCCAACCGGACAGTCTTAATCAGCCCCAGCATTTT,CASSPQPDSLNQPQHF
TRBV19,once,.,TRBJ1-3,TGTGCCAGTAGTATGGGAGCAGGTGGCTCTGGAAACACCATATATTTT,CASSMGAGGSGNTIYF
TRBV7-7,.,.,TRBJ1-3,TGTGCCAGCAGCCCGGAGGAGGGAAACACCATATATTTT,CASSPEEGNTIYF
TRBV3-1/TRBV3-2,.,.,TRBJ1-6,TGTGCCAGCAGCCAAGACGACACATTCTCCTATAATTCACCCCTCCACTTT,CASSQDDTFSYNSPLHF
TRBV30,.,TRBD1,TRBJ1-1,TGTGCATTCAGGGGGGAGGTTGACACTGAAGCTTTCTTT,CAFRGEVDTEAFF
TRBV18,.,.,TRBJ2-7,TGTGCCAGCTCACTAACCCGGGACACCTACGAGCAGTACTTC,CASSLTRDTYEQYF
TRBV12-5,few,.,TRBJ1-1,TGTGCTAGTAGTCTGGGACCATCCACGAGGGAAGCTTTCTTT,CASSLGPSTREAFF
TRBV12-5,.,.,TRBJ1-2,TGTGCTAGTGGTTTGGGGGAACCGGGCCAGGCGGGATATGGCTACACCTTC,CASGLGEPGQAGYGYTF
TRBV20-1,.,.,TRBJ2-1,TGCAGTGCTAGTACTTGGAGCTCCTACAATGAGCAGTTCTTC,CSASTWSSYNEQFF
TRBV15,.,TRBD1,TRBJ2-7,TGTGCCACCAGCAGATTTGGACAGGGAGGCCACGAGCAGTACTTC,CATSRFGQGGHEQYF
TRBV5-8,.,.,TRBJ1-4,TGTGCCACCTTACGGGGGTGGGGATCTCTTTCTGGAAAACTGTTTTTT,CATLRGWGSLSGKLFF
TRBV30,few,TRBD2,TRBJ2-3,TGTGCCTCGCGGACTAGCGGGGGTACAGATACGCAGTATTTT,CASRTSGGTDTQYF
TRBV11-2,few,.,TRBJ1-1,TGTGCCAGCAGCTTACCCCACAGGGTCACTGAAGCTTTCTTT,CASSLPHRVTEAFF